This T cell receptor (beta chain) was sequenced in a study of vaccination and CD4 T cells after COVID-19. The CDR3 consists of 15 residues. V dropped 2 bases and J dropped 2 bases, with 14 bases sitting between them. CDR1 is DFQATT, CDR2 SNEGSKA, per germline (reference sequence). TCRdb re-derived calls from the PCR reads in MiXCR, one entry per CDR3 protein. The sample carries 15,000 to 17,000 distinct CDR3 sequences, around 69% recorded once. Remarks on this clonotype: Its antigen is currently unknown.

Study-wide findings and caveats: Convalescent patients displayed spike mono-reactivity in 304 of 307 vaccine-specific clones. Researchers report that a median approximately 86% of reactive clones in convalescent patients surfaced only post-vaccination.

This receptor was obtained from a human donor who had recovered from COVID-19. The chain employs TRBV20-1 and TRBJ2-3; D may be TRBD1 (6 bases). The sample was CD4+ T cells from blood, taken after SARS-CoV-2 vaccination. The CDR3 DNA sequence: TGCAGTGCTAGACCAACGGGACACCCCACAGATACGCAGTATTTT. Protein sequence: CSARPTGHPTDTQYF.